This T cell receptor (beta chain) was found in a study of T cell repertoires in aging, cancer and after chemotherapy. For the study at large: The full dataset contained several million TCR reads.

This clonotype is deemed medium-sized. Its specificity is not known. Rearranged V-D-J TRB sequences were amplified with a mixed TRB-A/B primer pool. TCRdb re-called the multiplex PCR reads through MiXCR, storing one row per CDR3 protein. The sample lists about 4,100 distinct CDR3 sequences; 20% to 30% were seen once. The CDR3 runs to 18 residues. Germline CDR1 and CDR2: SQVTM and ANQGSEA. The J segment lost 5 bases and the V segment lost 1 base, leaving 15 bases of the junction unmatched. Study conclusions and caveats: Untreated cancer patients had significantly lower blood TCR diversity than age-matched healthy donors. In healthy donors, age-related TCR diversity loss mainly reflected lost richness.

TCR beta rearrangements were amplified from peripheral blood genomic DNA. Sequencing used blood. This rearrangement joins TRBV29-1 to TRBJ1-2; TRBD1 matches at 11 bases. The sequence was collected from a human donor with a solid tumor. This chain's CDR3 is CSVEVPRPGQGVWYGYTF. CDR3 coding DNA: TGCAGCGTTGAAGTACCAAGACCGGGACAGGGGGTCTGGTATGGCTACACCTTC.